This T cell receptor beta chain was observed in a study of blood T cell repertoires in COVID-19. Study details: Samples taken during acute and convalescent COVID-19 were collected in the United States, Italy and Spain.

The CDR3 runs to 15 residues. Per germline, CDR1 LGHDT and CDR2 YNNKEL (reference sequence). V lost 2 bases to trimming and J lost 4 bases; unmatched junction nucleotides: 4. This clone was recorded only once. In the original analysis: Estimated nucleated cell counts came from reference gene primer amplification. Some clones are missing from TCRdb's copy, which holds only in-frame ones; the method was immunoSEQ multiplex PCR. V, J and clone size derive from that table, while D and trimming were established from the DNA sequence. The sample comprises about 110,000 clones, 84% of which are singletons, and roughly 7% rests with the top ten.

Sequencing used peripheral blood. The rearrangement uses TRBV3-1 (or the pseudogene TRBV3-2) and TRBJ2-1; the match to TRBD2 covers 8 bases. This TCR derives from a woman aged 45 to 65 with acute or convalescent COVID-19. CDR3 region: CASSQQAGEYNEQFF. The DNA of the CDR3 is TGTGCCAGCAGCCAACAAGCGGGGGAGTACAATGAGCAGTTCTTC.